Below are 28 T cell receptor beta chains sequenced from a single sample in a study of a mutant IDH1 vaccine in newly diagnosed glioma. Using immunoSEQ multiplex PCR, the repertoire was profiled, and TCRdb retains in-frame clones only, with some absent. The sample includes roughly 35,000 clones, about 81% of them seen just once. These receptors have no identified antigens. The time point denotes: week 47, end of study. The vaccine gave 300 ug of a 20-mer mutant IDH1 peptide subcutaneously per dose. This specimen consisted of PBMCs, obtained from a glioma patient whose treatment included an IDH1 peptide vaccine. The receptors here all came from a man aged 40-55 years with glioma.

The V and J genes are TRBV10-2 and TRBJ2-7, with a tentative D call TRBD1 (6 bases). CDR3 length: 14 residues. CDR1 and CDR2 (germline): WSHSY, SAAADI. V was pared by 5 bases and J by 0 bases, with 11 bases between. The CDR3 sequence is CASSPDSFSYEQYV. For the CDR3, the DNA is TGCGCCAGCAGTCCGGACAGTTTCTCCTACGAGCAGTACGTC.

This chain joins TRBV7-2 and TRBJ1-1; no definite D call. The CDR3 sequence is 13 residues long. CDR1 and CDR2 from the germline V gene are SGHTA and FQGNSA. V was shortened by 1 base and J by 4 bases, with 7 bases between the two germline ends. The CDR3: CASSLVWRTEAFF. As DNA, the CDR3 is TGTGCCAGCAGCTTAGTGTGGCGCACTGAAGCTTTCTTT.

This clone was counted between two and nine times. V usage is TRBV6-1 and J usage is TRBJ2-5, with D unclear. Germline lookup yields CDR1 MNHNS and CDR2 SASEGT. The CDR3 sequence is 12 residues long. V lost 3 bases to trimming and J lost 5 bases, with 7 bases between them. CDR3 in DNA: TGTGCCAGCAGTGAGACTTTGGAGACCCAGTACTTC. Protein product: CASSETLETQYF.

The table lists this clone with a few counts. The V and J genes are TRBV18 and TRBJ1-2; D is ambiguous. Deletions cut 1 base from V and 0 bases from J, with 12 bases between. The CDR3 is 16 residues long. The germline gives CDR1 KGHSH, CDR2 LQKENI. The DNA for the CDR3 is TGTGCCAGCTCACCACAGAACACCGAAACTAACTATGGCTACACCTTC. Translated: CASSPQNTETNYGYTF.

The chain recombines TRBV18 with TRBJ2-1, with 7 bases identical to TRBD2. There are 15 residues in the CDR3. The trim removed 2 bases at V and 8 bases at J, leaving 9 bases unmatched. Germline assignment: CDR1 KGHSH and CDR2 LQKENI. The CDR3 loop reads CASSPRAGESDEQFF. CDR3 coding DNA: TGTGCCAGCTCACCAAGGGCGGGAGAGAGCGATGAGCAGTTCTTC.

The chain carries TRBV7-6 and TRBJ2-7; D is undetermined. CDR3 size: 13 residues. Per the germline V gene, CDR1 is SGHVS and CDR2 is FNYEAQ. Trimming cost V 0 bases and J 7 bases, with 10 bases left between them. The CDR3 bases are TGTGCCAGCAGCTTAGCCCCAGCGAAGGAGCAGTACTTC. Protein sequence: CASSLAPAKEQYF.

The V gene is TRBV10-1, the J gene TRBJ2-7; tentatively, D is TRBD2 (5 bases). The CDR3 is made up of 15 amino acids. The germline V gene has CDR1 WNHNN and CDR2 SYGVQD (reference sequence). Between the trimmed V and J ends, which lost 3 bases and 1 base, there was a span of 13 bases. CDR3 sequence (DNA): TGCGCCAGCAGTGATGAGAAAACGGGGTCCTACGAGCAGTACTTC. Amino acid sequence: CASSDEKTGSYEQYF.

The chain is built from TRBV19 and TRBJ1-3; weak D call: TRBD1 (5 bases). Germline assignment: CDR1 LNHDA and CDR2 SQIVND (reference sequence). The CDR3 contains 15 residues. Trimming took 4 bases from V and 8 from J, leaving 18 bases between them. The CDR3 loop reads CASSRPGTLQHTIYF. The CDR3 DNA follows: TGTGCCAGTAGTAGACCCGGGACTTTGCAACACACCATATATTTT.

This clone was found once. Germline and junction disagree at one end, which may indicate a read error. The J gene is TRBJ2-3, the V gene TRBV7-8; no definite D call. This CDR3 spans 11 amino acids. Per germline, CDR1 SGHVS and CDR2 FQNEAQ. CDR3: CASSLADTQYF. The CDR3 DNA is TGTGCCAGCAGCCTAGCAGATACGCAGTATTTT. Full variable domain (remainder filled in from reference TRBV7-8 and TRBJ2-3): GAGVSQSPRYKVAKRGQDVALRCDPISGHVSLFWYQQALGQGPEFLTYFQNEAQLDKSGLPSDRFFAERPEGSVSTLKIQRTQQEDSAVYLCASSLADTQYFGPGTRLTVL.

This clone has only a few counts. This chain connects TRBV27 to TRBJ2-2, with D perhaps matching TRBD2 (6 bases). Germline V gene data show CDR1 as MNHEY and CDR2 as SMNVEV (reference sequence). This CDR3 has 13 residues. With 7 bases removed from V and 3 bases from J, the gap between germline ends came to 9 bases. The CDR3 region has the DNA TGTGCCAGCACGGGACTTTACACCGGGGAGCTGTTTTTT. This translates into CASTGLYTGELFF.

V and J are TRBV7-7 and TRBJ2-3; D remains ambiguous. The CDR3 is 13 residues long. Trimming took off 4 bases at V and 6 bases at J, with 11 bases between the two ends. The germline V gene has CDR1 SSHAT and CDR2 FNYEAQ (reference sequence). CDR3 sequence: CASSSNMGDTQYF. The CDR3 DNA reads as TGTGCCAGCAGCTCCAACATGGGGGATACGCAGTATTTT.

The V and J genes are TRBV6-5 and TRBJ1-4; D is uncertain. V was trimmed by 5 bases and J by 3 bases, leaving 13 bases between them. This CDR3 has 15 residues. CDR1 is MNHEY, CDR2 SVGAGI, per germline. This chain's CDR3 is CASSPAWTSNEKLFF. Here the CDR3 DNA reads TGTGCCAGCAGTCCCGCGTGGACGTCTAATGAAAAACTGTTTTTT.

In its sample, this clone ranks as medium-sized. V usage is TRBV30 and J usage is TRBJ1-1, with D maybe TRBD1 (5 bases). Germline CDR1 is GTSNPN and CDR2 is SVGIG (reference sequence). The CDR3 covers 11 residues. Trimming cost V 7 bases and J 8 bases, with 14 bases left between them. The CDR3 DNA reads TGTGCCTCTAGAGAGCAGGGAGAAGCTTTCTTT. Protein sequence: CASREQGEAFF.

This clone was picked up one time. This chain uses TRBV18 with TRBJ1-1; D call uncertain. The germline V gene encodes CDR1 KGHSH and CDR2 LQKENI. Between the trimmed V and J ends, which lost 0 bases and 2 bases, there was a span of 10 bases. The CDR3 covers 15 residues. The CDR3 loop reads CASSPPNGKNTEAFF. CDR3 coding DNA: TGTGCCAGCTCACCACCGAACGGTAAAAACACTGAAGCTTTCTTT.

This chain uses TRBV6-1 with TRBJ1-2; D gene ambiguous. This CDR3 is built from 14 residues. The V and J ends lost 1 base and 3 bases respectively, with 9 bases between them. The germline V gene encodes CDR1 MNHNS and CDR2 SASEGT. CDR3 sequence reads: CASSEGQTHYGYTF. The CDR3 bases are TGTGCCAGCAGTGAAGGGCAGACCCACTATGGCTACACCTTC.

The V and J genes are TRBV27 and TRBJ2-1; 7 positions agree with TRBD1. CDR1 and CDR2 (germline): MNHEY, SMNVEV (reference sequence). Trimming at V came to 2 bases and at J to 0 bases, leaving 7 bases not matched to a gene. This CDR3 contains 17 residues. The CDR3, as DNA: TGTGCCAGCAGTTTACGAAACAGGGGACCCTCCTACAATGAGCAGTTCTTC. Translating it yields CASSLRNRGPSYNEQFF.

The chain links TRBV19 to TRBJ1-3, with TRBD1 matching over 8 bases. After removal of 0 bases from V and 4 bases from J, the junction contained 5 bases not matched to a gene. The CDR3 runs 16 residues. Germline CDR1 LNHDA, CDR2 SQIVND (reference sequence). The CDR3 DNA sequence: TGTGCCAGTAGTATAGACCTGACAGGGGCCGGAAACACCATATATTTT. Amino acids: CASSIDLTGAGNTIYF.

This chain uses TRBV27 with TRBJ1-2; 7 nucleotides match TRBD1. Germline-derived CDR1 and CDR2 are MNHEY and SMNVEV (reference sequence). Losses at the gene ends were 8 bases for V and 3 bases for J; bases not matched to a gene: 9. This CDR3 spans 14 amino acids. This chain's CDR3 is CASREYRGDYGYTF. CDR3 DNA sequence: TGTGCCAGCCGGGAATACAGGGGTGACTATGGCTACACCTTC.

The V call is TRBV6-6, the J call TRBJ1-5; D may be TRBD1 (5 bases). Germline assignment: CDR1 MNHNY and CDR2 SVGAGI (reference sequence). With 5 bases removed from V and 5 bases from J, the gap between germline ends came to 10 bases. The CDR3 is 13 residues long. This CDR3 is CASSGADYQPQHF. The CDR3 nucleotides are TGTGCCAGCAGTGGGGCCGACTATCAGCCCCAGCATTTT.

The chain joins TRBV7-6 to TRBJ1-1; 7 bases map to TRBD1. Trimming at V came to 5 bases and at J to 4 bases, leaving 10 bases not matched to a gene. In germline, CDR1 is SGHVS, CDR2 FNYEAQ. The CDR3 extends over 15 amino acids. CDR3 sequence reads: CASSPRQGRFTEAFF. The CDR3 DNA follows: TGTGCCAGCAGCCCACGACAGGGCAGGTTCACTGAAGCTTTCTTT.

Here the CDR3 DNA reads TGCGCCAGCAGCTTGGGAGCGGGGGACTACAATGAGCAGTTCTTC. Amino acids: CASSLGAGDYNEQFF. The chain combines TRBV5-1 with TRBJ2-1; 8 bases fit TRBD2. With V trimmed by 0 bases and J by 3 bases, 2 bases remained unmatched. Germline values: CDR1 SGHRS, CDR2 YFSETQ. The CDR3 extends over 15 amino acids.

The DNA for the CDR3 is TGTGCCAGCAGTTTGGAAGGACAGTCCTATTACGGCTACACCTTC. Its translation is CASSLEGQSYYGYTF. The chain recombines TRBV27 with TRBJ1-2; maybe TRBD1 (6 bases). Germline values: CDR1 MNHEY, CDR2 SMNVEV (reference sequence). The CDR3 loop spans 15 amino acids. The V and J ends lost 3 bases and 8 bases respectively, with 19 bases between them.

This CDR3 is CASTERKGEAFF. In DNA, the CDR3 is TGCGCCAGCACCGAAAGAAAAGGAGAAGCTTTCTTT. The V call is TRBV10-2, the J call TRBJ1-1; no reliable D call. The germline V gene has CDR1 WSHSY and CDR2 SAAADI. This CDR3 has 12 amino acids. Trimming took 7 bases from V and 8 from J, leaving 14 bases between them.

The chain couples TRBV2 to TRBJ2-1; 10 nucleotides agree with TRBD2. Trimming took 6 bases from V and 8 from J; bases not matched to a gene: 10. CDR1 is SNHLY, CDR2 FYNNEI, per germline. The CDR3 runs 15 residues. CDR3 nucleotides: TGTGCCAGCAGGAAGGAGAGCGGGAGGGGGTATGAGCAGTTCTTC. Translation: CASRKESGRGYEQFF. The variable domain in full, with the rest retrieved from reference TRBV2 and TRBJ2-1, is EPEVTQTPSHQVTQMGQEVILRCVPISNHLYFYWYRQILGQKVEFLVSFYNNEISEKSEIFDDQFSVERPDGSNFTLKIRSTKLEDSAMYFCASRKESGRGYEQFFGPGTRLTVL.

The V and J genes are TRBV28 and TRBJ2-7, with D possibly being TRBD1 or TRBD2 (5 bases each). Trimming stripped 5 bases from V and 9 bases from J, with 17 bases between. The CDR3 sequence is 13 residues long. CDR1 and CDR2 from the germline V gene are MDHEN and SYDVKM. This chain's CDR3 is CASSTGLSVGQYF. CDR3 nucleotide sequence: TGTGCCAGCAGTACAGGACTGTCGGTGGGGCAGTACTTC.

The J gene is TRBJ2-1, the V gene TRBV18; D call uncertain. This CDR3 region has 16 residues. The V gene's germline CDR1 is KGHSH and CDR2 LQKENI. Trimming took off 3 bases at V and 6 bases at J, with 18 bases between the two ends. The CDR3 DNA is TGTGCCAGCTCACCGCTCCAGGCTCAGCCCGCCAATGAGCAGTTCTTC. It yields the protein CASSPLQAQPANEQFF.

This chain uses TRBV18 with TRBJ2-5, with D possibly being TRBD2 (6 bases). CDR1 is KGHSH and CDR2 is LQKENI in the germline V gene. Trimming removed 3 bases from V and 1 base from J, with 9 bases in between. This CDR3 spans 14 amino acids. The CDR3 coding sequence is TGTGCCAGCTCACCGACGGGAGTCCAAGAGACCCAGTACTTC. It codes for CASSPTGVQETQYF.

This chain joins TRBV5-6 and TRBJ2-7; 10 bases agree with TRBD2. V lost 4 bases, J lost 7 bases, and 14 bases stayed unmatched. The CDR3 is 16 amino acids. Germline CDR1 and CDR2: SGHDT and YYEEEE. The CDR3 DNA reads TGTGCCAGCAGCCCCCCTAGCGGGAGCCCGCTATTGGAGCAGTACTTC. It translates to CASSPPSGSPLLEQYF.